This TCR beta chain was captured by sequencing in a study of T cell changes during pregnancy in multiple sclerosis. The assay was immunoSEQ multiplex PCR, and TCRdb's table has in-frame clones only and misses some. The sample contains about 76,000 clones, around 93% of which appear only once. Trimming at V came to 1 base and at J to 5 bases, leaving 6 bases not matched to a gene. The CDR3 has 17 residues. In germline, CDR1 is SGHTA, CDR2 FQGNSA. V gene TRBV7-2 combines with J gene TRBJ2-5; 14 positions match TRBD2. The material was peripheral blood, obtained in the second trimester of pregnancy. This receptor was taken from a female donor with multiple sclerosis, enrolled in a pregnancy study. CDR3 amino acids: CASSLGGLAGESETQYF. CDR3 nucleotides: TGTGCCAGCAGCTTAGGGGGACTAGCGGGGGAGTCCGAGACCCAGTACTTC.